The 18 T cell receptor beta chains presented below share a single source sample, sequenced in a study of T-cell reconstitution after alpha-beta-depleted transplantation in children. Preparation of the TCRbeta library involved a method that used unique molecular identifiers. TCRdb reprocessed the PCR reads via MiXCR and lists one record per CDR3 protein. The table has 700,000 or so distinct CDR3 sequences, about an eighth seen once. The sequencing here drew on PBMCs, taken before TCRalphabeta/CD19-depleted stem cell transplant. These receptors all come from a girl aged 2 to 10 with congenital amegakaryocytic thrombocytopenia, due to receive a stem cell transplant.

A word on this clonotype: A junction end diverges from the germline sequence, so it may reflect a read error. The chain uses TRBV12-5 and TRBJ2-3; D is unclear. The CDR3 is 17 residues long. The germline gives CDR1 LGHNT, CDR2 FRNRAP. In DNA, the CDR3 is TGTGCTCGTGGTTTGGCGCAGGTATCCCTCAACACAGATACGCAGTATTTT. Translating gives CARGLAQVSLNTDTQYF.

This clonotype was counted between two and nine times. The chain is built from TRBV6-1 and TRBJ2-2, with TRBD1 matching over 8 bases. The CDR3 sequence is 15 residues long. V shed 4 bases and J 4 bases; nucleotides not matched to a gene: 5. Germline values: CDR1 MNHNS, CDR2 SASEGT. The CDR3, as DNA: TGTGCCAGCAGTGCCGACAGGGGAGTCACCGGGGAGCTGTTTTTT. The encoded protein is CASSADRGVTGELFF.

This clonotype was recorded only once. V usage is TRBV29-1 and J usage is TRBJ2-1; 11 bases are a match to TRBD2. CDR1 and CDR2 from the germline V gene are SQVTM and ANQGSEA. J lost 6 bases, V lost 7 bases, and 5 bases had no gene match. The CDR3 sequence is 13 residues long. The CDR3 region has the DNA TGCAGCGGTGCCGGGACTAGCGGCAATGAGCAGTTCTTC. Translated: CSGAGTSGNEQFF.

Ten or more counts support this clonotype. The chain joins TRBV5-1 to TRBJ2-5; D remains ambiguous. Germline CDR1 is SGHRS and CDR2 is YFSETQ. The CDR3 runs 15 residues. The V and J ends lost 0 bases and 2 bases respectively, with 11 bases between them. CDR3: CASSLGPPPQETQYF. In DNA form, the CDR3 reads TGCGCCAGCAGCTTGGGGCCGCCGCCTCAAGAGACCCAGTACTTC.

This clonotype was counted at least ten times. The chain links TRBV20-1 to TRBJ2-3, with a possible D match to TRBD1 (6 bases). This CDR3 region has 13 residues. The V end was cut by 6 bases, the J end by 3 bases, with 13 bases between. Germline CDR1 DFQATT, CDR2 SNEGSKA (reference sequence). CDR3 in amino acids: CSAGTRGTDTQYF. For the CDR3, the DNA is TGCAGTGCCGGGACAAGAGGAACAGATACGCAGTATTTT.

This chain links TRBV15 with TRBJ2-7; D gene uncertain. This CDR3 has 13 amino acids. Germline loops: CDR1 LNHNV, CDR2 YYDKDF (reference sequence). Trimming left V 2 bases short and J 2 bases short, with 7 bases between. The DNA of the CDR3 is TGTGCCACCAGCAGACCGGACCCCTACGAGCAGTACTTC. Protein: CATSRPDPYEQYF. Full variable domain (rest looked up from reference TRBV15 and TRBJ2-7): DAMVIQNPRYQVTQFGKPVTLSCSQTLNHNVMYWYQQKSSQAPKLLFHYYDKDFNNEADTPDNFQSRRPNTSFCFLDIRSPGLGDTAMYLCATSRPDPYEQYFGPGTRLTVT.

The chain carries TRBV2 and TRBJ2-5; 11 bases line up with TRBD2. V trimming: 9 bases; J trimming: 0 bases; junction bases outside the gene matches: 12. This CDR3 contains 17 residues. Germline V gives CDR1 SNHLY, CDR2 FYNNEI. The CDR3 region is CASISGTSGKYQETQYF. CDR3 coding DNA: TGTGCCAGTATTTCCGGGACTAGCGGAAAGTACCAAGAGACCCAGTACTTC.

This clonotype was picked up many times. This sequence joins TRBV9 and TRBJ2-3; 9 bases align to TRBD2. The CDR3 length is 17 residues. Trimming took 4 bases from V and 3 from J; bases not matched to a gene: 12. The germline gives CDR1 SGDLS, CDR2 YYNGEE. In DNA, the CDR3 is TGTGCCAGCAGCCCCCTTTTCTCGCGGGAGGGGACAGATACGCAGTATTTT. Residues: CASSPLFSREGTDTQYF.

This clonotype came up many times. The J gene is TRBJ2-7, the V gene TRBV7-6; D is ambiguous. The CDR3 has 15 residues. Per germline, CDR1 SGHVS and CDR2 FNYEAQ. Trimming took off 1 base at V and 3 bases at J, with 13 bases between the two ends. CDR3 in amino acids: CASSLGQGAFYEQYF. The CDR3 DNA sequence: TGTGCCAGCAGCTTAGGGCAAGGAGCCTTCTACGAGCAGTACTTC.

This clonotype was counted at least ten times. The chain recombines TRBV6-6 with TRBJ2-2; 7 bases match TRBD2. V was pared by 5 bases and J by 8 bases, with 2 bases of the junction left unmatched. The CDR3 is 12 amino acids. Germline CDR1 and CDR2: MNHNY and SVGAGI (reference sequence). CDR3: CASSGLGGELFF. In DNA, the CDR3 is TGTGCCAGCAGTGGACTAGGGGGGGAGCTGTTTTTT.

CDR3 in DNA: TGTGCCAGCAGCTTAGGTGGGGGAGAGCCCTCTGAGACCCAGTACTTC. It translates to CASSLGGGEPSETQYF. The chain combines TRBV5-6 with TRBJ2-5; D tentatively fits TRBD1 or TRBD2 (5 bases each). The CDR3 totals 16 residues. Germline V gene sequence: CDR1 SGHDT, CDR2 YYEEEE. V lost 2 bases and J lost 5, with 19 bases in between.

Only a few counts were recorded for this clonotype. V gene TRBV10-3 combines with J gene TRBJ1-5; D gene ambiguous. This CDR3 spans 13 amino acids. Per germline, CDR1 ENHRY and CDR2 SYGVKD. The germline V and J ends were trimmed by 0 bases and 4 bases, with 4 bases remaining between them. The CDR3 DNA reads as TGTGCCATCAGTGAGTCCTGGAATCAGCCCCAGCATTTT. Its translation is CAISESWNQPQHF.

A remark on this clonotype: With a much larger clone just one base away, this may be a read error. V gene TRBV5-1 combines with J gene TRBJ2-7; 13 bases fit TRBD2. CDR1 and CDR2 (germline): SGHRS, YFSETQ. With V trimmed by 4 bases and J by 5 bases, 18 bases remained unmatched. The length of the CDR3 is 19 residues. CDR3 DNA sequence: TGCGCCAGCAGCCCATACATTACCAGGACTAGCGGGAGAAAAAACGAGCAGTACTTC. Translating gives CASSPYITRTSGRKNEQYF. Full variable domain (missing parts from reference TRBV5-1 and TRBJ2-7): KAGVTQTPRYLIKTRGQQVTLSCSPISGHRSVSWYQQTPGQGLQFLFEYFSETQRNKGNFPGRFSGRQFSNSRSEMNVSTLELGDSALYLCASSPYITRTSGRKNEQYFGPGTRLTVT.

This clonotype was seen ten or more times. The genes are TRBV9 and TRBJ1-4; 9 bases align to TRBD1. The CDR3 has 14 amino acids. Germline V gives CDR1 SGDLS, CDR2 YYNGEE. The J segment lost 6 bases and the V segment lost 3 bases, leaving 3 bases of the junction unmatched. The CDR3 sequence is CASSAGQGDEKLFF. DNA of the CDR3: TGTGCCAGCAGCGCGGGACAGGGTGATGAAAAACTGTTTTTT.

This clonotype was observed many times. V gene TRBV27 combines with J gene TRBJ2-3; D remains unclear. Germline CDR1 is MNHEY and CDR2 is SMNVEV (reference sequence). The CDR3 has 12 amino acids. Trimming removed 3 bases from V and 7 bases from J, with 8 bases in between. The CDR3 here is CASSFVGYTQYF. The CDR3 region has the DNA TGTGCCAGCAGTTTTGTCGGTTATACGCAGTATTTT.

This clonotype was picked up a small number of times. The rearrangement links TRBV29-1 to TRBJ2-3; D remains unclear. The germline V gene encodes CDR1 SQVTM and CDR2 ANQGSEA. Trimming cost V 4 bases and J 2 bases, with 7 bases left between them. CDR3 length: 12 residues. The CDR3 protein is CSVAGDTDTQYF. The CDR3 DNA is TGCAGCGTTGCTGGCGACACAGATACGCAGTATTTT.

The CDR3 sequence: CASSILAGSPGEQFF. Here the CDR3 DNA reads TGTGCCAGTAGTATTCTAGCGGGGAGCCCGGGTGAGCAGTTCTTC. This chain links TRBV19 with TRBJ2-1; 9 bases map to TRBD2. The CDR3 contains 15 residues. Looked up from germline, CDR1 is LNHDA and CDR2 is SQIVND (reference sequence). The V and J ends lost 3 bases and 9 bases, in that order; junction bases with no gene match: 9.

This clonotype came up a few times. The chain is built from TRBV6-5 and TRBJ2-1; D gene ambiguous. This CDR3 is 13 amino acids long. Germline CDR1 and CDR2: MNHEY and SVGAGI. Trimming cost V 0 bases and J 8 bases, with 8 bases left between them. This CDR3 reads CASSYSITDEQFF. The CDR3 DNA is TGTGCCAGCAGTTACTCGATAACTGATGAGCAGTTCTTC.